This T cell receptor (beta chain) comes out of a study of T cell responses to AZD1222 COVID-19 vaccine. Profiling relied on immunoSEQ multiplex PCR, and the TCRdb table lists in-frame clones only, not all of them. This table holds about 190,000 clones, under 95% found once. The germline V gene encodes CDR1 LGHDT and CDR2 YNNKEL (reference sequence). With V trimmed by 4 bases and J by 4 bases, 12 bases remained unmatched. This CDR3 spans 18 amino acids. The chain recombines TRBV3-1 (or the pseudogene TRBV3-2) with TRBJ2-5, with 13 positions matching TRBD2. This clonotype was sampled from an adult in good health. This sample comprised peripheral blood, obtained on day 0 of AZD1222 vaccination. CDR3: CASSRESPGLAGRETQYF. CDR3 DNA sequence: TGTGCCAGCAGCCGGGAGAGCCCGGGACTAGCGGGAAGAGAGACCCAGTACTTC.